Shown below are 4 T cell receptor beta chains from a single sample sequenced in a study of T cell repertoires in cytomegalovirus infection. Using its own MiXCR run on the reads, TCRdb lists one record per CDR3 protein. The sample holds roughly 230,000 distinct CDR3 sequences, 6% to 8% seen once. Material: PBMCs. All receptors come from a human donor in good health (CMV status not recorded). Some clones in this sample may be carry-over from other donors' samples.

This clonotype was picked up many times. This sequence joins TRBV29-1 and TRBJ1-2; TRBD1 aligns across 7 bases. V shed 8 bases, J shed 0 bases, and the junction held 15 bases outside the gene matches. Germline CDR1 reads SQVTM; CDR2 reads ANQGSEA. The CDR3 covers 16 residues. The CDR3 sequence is CSTNAWDSDPNYGYTF. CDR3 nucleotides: TGCAGCACGAACGCATGGGACAGCGATCCTAACTATGGCTACACCTTC.

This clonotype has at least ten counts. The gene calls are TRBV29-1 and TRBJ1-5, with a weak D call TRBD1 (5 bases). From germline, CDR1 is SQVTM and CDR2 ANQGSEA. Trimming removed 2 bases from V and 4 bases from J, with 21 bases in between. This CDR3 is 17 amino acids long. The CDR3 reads CSVENDDRYQPNQPQHF. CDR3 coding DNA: TGCAGCGTTGAAAATGATGACAGATACCAACCAAATCAGCCCCAGCATTTT. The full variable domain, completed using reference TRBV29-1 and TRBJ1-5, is SAVISQKPSRDICQRGTSLTIQCQVDSQVTMMFWYRQQPGQSLTLIATANQGSEATYESGFVIDKFPISRPNLTFSTLTVSNMSPEDSSIYLCSVENDDRYQPNQPQHFGDGTRLSIL.

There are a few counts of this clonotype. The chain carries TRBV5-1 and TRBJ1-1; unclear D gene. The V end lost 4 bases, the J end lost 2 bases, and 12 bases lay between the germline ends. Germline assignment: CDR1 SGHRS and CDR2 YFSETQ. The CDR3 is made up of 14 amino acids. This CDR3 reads CASSRDGVNTEAFF. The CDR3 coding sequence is TGCGCCAGCAGCCGTGACGGGGTCAACACTGAAGCTTTCTTT.

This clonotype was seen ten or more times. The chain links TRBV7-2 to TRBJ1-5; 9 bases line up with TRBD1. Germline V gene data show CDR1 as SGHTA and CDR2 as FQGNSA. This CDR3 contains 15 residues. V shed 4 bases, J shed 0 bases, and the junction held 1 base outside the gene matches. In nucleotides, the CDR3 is TGTGCCAGCAGCTGGGACAGGGATAGCAATCAGCCCCAGCATTTT. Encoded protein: CASSWDRDSNQPQHF.